Each of the 3 T cell receptor beta chains below was sequenced from the same sample in a study of blood T cell repertoires in COVID-19. The data were produced by immunoSEQ multiplex PCR, yet TCRdb's version contains in-frame clones alone and is incomplete. The sample yields 57,000 or so clones, under 85% seen once. Sequenced: peripheral blood. These TCRs come from a woman aged 80 or older with active or convalescent COVID-19.

CDR3 sequence: CASSAPRGTEAFF. CDR3 sequence (DNA): TGTGCCAGCAGCGCGCCTAGGGGGACTGAAGCTTTCTTT. J is TRBJ1-1 and V is TRBV6-5; TRBD1 might be the D (6 bases). From germline, CDR1 is MNHEY and CDR2 SVGAGI. V was shortened by 6 bases and J by 5 bases, with 13 bases between the two germline ends. The CDR3 spans 13 residues.

The chain is built from TRBV5-1 and TRBJ1-2; 9 positions match TRBD1. The CDR3 loop spans 16 amino acids. Trimming removed 4 bases from V and 4 bases from J; junction bases left unmatched: 11. Germline assignment: CDR1 SGHRS and CDR2 YFSETQ. The CDR3 reads CASSGGDRASGYGYTF. The CDR3 coding sequence is TGCGCCAGCAGCGGCGGGGACAGGGCGAGCGGCTATGGCTACACCTTC.

CDR3 loop: CASSSPWDRGKPLHF. The CDR3 region has the DNA TGTGCCAGCAGCAGCCCGTGGGACAGGGGAAAACCCCTCCACTTT. This sequence joins TRBV7-9 and TRBJ1-6, with 10 bases lining up with TRBD1. This CDR3 is 15 amino acids long. Germline V gives CDR1 SEHNR, CDR2 FQNEAQ (reference sequence). The ends lost 5 bases at V and 12 bases at J; junction bases unmatched: 10.